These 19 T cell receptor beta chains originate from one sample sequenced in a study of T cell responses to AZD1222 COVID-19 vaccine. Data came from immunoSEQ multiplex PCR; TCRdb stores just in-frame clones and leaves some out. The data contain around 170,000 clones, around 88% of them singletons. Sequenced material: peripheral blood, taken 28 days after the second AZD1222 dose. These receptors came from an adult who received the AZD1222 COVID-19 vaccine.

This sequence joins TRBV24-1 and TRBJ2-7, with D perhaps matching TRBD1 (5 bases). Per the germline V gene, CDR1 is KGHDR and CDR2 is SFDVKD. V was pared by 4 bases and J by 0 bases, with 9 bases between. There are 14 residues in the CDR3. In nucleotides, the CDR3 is TGTGCCACCAGTGAAACAGGAAGCTCCTACGAGCAGTACTTC. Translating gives CATSETGSSYEQYF.

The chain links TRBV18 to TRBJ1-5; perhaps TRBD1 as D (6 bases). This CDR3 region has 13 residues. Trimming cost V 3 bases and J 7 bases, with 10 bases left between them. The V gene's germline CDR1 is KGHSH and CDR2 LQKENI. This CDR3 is CASSPTGGQPQHF. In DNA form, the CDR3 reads TGTGCCAGCTCACCGACAGGCGGGCAGCCCCAGCATTTT. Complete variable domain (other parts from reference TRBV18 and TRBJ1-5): NAGVMQNPRHLVRRRGQEARLRCSPMKGHSHVYWYRQLPEEGLKFMVYLQKENIIDESGMPKERFSAEFPKEGPSILRIQQVVRGDSAAYFCASSPTGGQPQHFGDGTRLSIL.

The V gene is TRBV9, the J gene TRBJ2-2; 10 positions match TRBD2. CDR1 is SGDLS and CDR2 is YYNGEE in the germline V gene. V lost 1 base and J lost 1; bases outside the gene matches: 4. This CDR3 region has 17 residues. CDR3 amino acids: CASSVPGTSENTGELFF. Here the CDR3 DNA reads TGTGCCAGCAGCGTACCCGGGACTAGCGAGAACACCGGGGAGCTGTTTTTT.

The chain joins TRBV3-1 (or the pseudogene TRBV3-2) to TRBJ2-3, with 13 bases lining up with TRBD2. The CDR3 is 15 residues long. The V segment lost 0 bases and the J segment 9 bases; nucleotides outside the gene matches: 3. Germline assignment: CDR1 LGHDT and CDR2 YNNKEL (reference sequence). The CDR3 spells CASSQDGLAGETQYF. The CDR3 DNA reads TGTGCCAGCAGCCAAGATGGACTAGCGGGGGAGACGCAGTATTTT.

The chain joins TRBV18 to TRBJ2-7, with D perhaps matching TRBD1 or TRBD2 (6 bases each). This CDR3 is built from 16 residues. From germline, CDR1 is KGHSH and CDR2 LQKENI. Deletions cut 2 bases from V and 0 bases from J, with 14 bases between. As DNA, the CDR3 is TGTGCCAGCTCACCAAGGGTGGGGGGCGTCTCCTACGAGCAGTACTTC. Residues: CASSPRVGGVSYEQYF.

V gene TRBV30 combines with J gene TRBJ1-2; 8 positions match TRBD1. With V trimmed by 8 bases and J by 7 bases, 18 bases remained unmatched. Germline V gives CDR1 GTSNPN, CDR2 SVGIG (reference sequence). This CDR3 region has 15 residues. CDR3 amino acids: CAPVRDRGRAGGYTF. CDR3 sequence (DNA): TGTGCCCCCGTTCGAGACAGGGGCAGGGCGGGTGGCTACACCTTC.

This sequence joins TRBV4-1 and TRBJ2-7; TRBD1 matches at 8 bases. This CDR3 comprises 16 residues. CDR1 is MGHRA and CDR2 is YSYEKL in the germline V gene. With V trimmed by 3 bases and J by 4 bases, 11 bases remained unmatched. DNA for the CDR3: TGCGCCAGCAGCCATCCTATGGGGGACAGGCAATACGAGCAGTACTTC. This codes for CASSHPMGDRQYEQYF.

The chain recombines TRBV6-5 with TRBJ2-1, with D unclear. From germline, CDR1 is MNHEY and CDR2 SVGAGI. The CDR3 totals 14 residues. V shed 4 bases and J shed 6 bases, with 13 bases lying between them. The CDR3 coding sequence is TGTGCCAGCAGTTCCCCGGACGTAGCCAATGAGCAGTTCTTC. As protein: CASSSPDVANEQFF.

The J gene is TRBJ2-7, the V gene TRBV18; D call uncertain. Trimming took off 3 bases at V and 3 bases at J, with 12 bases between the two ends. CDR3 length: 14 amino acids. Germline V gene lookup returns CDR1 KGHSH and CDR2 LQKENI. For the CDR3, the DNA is TGTGCCAGCTCACCTACAAGGAACGTCTACGAGCAGTACTTC. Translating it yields CASSPTRNVYEQYF.

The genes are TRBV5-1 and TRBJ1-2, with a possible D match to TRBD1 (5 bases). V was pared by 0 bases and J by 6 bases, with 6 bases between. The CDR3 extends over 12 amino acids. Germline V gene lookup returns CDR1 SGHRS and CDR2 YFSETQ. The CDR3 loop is CASSLEGDGYTF. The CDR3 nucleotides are TGCGCCAGCAGCTTGGAAGGGGATGGCTACACCTTC.

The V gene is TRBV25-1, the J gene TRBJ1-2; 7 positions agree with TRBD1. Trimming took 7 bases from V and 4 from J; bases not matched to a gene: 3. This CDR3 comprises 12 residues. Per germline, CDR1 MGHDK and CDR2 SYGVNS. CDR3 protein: CASMRDSYGYTF. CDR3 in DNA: TGTGCCAGCATGAGGGACAGCTATGGCTACACCTTC.

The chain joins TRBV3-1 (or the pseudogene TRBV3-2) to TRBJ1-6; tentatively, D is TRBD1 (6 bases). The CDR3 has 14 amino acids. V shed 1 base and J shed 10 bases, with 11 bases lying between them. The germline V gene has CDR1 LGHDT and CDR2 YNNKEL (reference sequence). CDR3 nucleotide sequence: TGTGCCAGCAGCCAAGTACAGGGAGGATCACCCCTCCACTTT. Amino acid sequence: CASSQVQGGSPLHF.

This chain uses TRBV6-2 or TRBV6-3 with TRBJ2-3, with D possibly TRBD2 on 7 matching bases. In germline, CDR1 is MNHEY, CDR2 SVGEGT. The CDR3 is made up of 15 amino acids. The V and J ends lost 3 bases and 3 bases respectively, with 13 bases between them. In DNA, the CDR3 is TGTGCCAGCAGTTATACGGGGGGCCGGACAGATACGCAGTATTTT. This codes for CASSYTGGRTDTQYF.

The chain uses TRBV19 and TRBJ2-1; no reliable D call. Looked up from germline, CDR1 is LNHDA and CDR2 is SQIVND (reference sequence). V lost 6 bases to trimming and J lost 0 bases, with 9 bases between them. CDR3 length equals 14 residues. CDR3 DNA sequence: TGTGCCAGTAGGTCCCTGAGCTCCTACAATGAGCAGTTCTTC. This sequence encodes CASRSLSSYNEQFF.

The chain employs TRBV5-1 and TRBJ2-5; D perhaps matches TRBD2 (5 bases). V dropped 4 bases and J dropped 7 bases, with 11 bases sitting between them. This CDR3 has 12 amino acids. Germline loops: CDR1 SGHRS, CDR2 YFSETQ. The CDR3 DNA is TGCGCCAGCAGCCAGCCCAGCGGGACCCAGTACTTC. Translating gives CASSQPSGTQYF.

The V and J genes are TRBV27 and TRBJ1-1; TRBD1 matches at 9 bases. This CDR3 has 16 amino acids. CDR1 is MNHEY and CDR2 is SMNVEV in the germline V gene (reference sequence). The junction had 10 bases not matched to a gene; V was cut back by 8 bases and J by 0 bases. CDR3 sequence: CASRPTGGGLNTEAFF. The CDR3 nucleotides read TGTGCCAGCCGCCCGACAGGGGGGGGTCTGAACACTGAAGCTTTCTTT.

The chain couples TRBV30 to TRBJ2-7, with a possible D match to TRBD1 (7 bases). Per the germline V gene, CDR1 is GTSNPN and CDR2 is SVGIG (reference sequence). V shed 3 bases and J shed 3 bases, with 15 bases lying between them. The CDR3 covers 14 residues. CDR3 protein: CAWRLQGGYYEQYF. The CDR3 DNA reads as TGTGCCTGGAGGTTGCAGGGGGGTTACTACGAGCAGTACTTC.

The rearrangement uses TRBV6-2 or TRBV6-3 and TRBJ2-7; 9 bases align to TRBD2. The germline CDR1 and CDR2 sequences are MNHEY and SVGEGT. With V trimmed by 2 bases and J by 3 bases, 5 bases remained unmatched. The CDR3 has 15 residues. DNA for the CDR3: TGTGCCAGCAGTTACCGGACTAGCGAGGGCTACGAGCAGTACTTC. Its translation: CASSYRTSEGYEQYF.

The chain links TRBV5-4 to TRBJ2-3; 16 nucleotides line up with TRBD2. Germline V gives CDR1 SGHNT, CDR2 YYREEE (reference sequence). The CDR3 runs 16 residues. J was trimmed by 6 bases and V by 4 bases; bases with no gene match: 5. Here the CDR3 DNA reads TGTGCCAGCAGCGCGGGACTAGCGGGGGGGTCGGATACGCAGTATTTT. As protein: CASSAGLAGGSDTQYF.